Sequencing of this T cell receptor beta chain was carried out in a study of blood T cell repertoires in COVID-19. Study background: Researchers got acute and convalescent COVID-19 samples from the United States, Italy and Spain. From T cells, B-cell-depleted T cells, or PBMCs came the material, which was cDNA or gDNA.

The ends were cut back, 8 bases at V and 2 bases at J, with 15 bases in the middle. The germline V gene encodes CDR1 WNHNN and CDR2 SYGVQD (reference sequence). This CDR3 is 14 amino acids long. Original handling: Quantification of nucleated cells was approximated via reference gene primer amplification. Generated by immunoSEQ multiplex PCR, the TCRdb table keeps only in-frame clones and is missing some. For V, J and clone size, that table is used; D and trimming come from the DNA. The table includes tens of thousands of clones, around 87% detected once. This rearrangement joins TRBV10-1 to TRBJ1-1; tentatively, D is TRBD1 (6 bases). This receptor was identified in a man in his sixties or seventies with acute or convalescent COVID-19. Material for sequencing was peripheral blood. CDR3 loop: CASSGGGGNTEAFF. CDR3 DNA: TGCGCCAGCTCGGGGGGCGGAGGCAACACTGAAGCTTTCTTT.